The clone carrying this T cell receptor beta chain has ten or more counts. Its antigen is unknown. This CDR3 contains 14 residues. CDR1 DFQATT and CDR2 SNEGSKA come from the germline V gene (reference sequence). V was trimmed by 5 bases and J by 7 bases, leaving 18 bases between them. The sample is drawn from a study of metastatic and nonmetastatic thyroid tumors. Study in general: The comparison covered peripheral blood and tumor or nodule tissue in malignant and benign thyroid patients. Regarding the study as a whole: Malignant thyroid tumors reportedly exceeded benign nodules significantly in TCR beta diversity, with the difference appearing in blood and tumor.

Patients had received no treatment of any kind before thyroid surgery. TCRdb re-clonotyped the PCR reads via MiXCR. Among approximately 28,000 clones listed, approximately 19% were seen once. The TCR originated in a female donor with papillary thyroid cancer or a benign thyroid nodule (not recorded which). Some clones in this sample may be carry-over from other donors' samples. This chain uses TRBV20-1 with TRBJ1-3, with D uncertain. What was sequenced was blood. CDR3: CSALMDQVGNTIYF. The CDR3 coding sequence is TGCAGTGCTTTAATGGACCAGGTCGGGAACACCATATATTTT.